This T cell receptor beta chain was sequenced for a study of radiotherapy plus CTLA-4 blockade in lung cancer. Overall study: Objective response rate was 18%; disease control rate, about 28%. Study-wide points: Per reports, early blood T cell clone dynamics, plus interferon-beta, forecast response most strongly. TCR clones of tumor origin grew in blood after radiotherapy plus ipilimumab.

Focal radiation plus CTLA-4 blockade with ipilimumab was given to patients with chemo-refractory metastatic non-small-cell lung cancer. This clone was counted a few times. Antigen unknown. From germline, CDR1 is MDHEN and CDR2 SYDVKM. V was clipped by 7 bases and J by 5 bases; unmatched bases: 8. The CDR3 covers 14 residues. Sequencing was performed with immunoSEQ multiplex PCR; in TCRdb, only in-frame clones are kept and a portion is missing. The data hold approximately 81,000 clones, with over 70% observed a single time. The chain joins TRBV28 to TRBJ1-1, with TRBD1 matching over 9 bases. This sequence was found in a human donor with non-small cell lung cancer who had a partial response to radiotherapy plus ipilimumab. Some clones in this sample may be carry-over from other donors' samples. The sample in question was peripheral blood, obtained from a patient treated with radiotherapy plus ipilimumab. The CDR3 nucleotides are TGTGCCAGCACCAGGGGAGACAGGGGGACTGAAGCTTTCTTT. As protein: CASTRGDRGTEAFF.